Below, one TCR beta chain is given with its context. Its antigen is unknown. The germline gives CDR1 SGHTA, CDR2 FQGNSA. Trimming took 1 base from V and 2 from J; bases not matched to a gene: 8. This CDR3 spans 16 amino acids. Donors sampled were nominally healthy, though unrecorded immune exposures were likely. This sample stems from a study of cytomegalovirus exposure and HLA in healthy donors. Use of 60 Vbeta and 13 Jbeta primers characterized the PCR. Sequenced by immunoSEQ multiplex PCR; TCRdb stores in-frame clones only, minus some. The sample lists approximately 100,000 clones, 70% occurring once. The study, taken as a whole, reports: The authors later linked a missense DCLRE1C variant to TCR beta V- and J-gene trimming.

The specimen sequenced was PBMCs. This TCR was recovered from a middle-aged man in good health and CMV-seronegative. The genes are TRBV7-2 and TRBJ2-7; 7 nucleotides align to TRBD1. The CDR3 loop is CASSLVSWDSTYEQYF. CDR3 sequence (DNA): TGTGCCAGCAGCTTAGTTTCGTGGGACAGCACCTACGAGCAGTACTTC. Together with reference TRBV7-2 and TRBJ2-7, the CDR3 gives the full variable domain: GAGVSQSPSNKVTEKGKDVELRCDPISGHTALYWYRQSLGQGLEFLIYFQGNSAPDKSGLPSDRFSAERTGGSVSTLTIQRTQQEDSAVYLCASSLVSWDSTYEQYFGPGTRLTVT.